The T cell receptor beta chain described here comes from a study of blood T cell repertoires in COVID-19. Study summary: Nucleic acid was either cDNA or gDNA, and it came from T cells, B-cell-depleted T cells, or PBMCs.

Looked up from germline, CDR1 is LGHDT and CDR2 is YNNKEL (reference sequence). CDR3 length equals 17 residues. The junction had 12 bases not matched to a gene; V was cut back by 3 bases and J by 8 bases. Authors' processing steps: Nucleated cell counts were estimated from reference gene primer amplification. This table comes from immunoSEQ multiplex PCR, and its TCRdb copy is limited to in-frame clones, with some not included. V, J and clone size were drawn from that table, and D and trimming were deduced from the DNA. The sample comprises more than 85,000 clones, 84% of which are singletons, and around 25% rests with the top ten.

Material: peripheral blood. The clonotype was recovered from a man in his 60s with acute or convalescent COVID-19. V is TRBV3-1 (or the pseudogene TRBV3-2) and J is TRBJ2-1, with 11 bases identical to TRBD1. The CDR3 reads CASSQEPDRGRNYEQFF. CDR3 nucleotide sequence: TGTGCCAGCAGCCAGGAGCCGGACAGGGGGCGGAACTATGAGCAGTTCTTC.